The 18 T cell receptor beta chains listed next were all sequenced from one sample in a study of beta chain features in type 1 diabetes. As every portion of the isolated RNA was reverse transcribed, the sequencing read expressed TCRB transcripts. Some clones are missing from TCRdb's copy, which holds only in-frame ones; the method was immunoSEQ multiplex PCR. The repertoire holds about 370,000 clones, with roughly a tenth as singletons. Their antigens remain unidentified. Points from the study as a whole: All four CD4+ subsets from Type 1 diabetes patients carried moderately but significantly shorter TCRB CDR3s.

Sample: central memory CD4+ T cells from blood. The origin of the receptors is a man aged 25-40 years with type 1 diabetes.

Only a few counts were recorded for this clone. The chain links TRBV28 to TRBJ1-5; the D gene is possibly TRBD1 (6 bases). V was cut by 6 bases and J by 4 bases, with 16 bases left in between. CDR3 size: 15 residues. Looked up from germline, CDR1 is MDHEN and CDR2 is SYDVKM. The CDR3 spells CASRPGTPGNQPQHF. Written as DNA, the CDR3 is TGTGCCAGCAGACCTGGGACACCTGGAAATCAGCCCCAGCATTTT.

The chain joins TRBV4-3 to TRBJ2-3, with 11 bases identical to TRBD1. The CDR3 runs 14 residues. Trimming took 6 bases from V and 3 from J; bases not matched to a gene: 2. Germline V gene data show CDR1 as LGHNA and CDR2 as YSLEER. This chain's CDR3 is CASSRDRGTDTQYF. DNA for the CDR3: TGCGCCAGCAGTCGGGACAGGGGGACAGATACGCAGTATTTT.

This clone was detected only a few times. The chain couples TRBV28 to TRBJ1-1, with no clear D. Germline lookup yields CDR1 MDHEN and CDR2 SYDVKM. CDR3 length: 14 amino acids. V was clipped by 3 bases and J by 0 bases, with 8 bases between them. The CDR3 bases are TGTGCCAGCAGTTTCGGGAGAATGAACACTGAAGCTTTCTTT. Amino acids: CASSFGRMNTEAFF.

A few counts support this clone. The V call is TRBV28, the J call TRBJ2-3; the match to TRBD2 covers 7 bases. Germline V lookup: CDR1 MDHEN, CDR2 SYDVKM. After removal of 4 bases from V and 2 bases from J, the junction contained 9 bases not matched to a gene. The CDR3 length is 16 residues. The chain's CDR3 is CASSSMVREHTDTQYF. The CDR3 coding sequence is TGTGCCAGCAGTTCGATGGTGCGGGAGCACACAGATACGCAGTATTTT.

The chain couples TRBV5-4 to TRBJ1-2, with 7 bases fitting TRBD1. This CDR3 is 15 amino acids long. After removal of 3 bases from V and 3 bases from J, the junction contained 8 bases not matched to a gene. Looked up from germline, CDR1 is SGHNT and CDR2 is YYREEE (reference sequence). CDR3: CASSSKGGADYGYTF. Written as DNA, the CDR3 is TGTGCCAGCAGCTCCAAAGGGGGCGCAGACTATGGCTACACCTTC.

This clone was counted between two and nine times. This chain connects TRBV28 to TRBJ2-5; 8 bases match TRBD1. The length of the CDR3 is 14 residues. The V segment lost 3 bases and the J segment 4 bases; nucleotides outside the gene matches: 4. Germline CDR1 MDHEN, CDR2 SYDVKM. The CDR3 is CASSFGQGGETQYF. The DNA of the CDR3 is TGTGCCAGCAGTTTTGGACAGGGCGGAGAGACCCAGTACTTC.

This clone was counted only a few times. The chain carries TRBV5-1 and TRBJ2-2; D unresolved. CDR3 length: 11 amino acids. The germline V gene has CDR1 SGHRS and CDR2 YFSETQ. Trimming shortened V by 6 bases and J by 4 bases, and 4 bases separated the two germline ends. The DNA of the CDR3 is TGCGCCAGCACCATCACCGGGGAGCTGTTTTTT. Its protein product is CASTITGELFF.

The rearrangement joins TRBV7-2 to TRBJ1-1; D possibly corresponds to TRBD1 (6 bases). V was cut by 7 bases and J by 4 bases, with 16 bases left in between. This CDR3 comprises 14 residues. Germline loops: CDR1 SGHTA, CDR2 FQGNSA. The CDR3 nucleotides read TGTGCCAGCACCAATTACAGGGAAACCACTGAAGCTTTCTTT. This sequence encodes CASTNYRETTEAFF.

The genes are TRBV5-4 and TRBJ2-3; 9 bases are a match to TRBD2. V lost 2 bases to trimming and J lost 4 bases; unmatched junction nucleotides: 5. This CDR3 comprises 15 residues. From germline, CDR1 is SGHNT and CDR2 YYREEE (reference sequence). CDR3 bases: TGTGCCAGCAGCTTTATTAGCGGGAGAGCAGATACGCAGTATTTT. Its protein product is CASSFISGRADTQYF. Full variable domain (missing parts from reference TRBV5-4 and TRBJ2-3): ETGVTQSPTHLIKTRGQQVTLRCSSQSGHNTVSWYQQALGQGPQFIFQYYREEENGRGNFPPRFSGLQFPNYSSELNVNALELDDSALYLCASSFISGRADTQYFGPGTRLTVL.

The genes are TRBV7-3 and TRBJ2-7; 7 bases are a match to TRBD2. J gave up 5 bases and V 1 base, and 8 bases lay outside the gene matches. This CDR3 has 15 residues. Germline V lookup: CDR1 SGHTA, CDR2 FQGTGA. CDR3 bases: TGTGCCAGCAGCTTAAATGGGAGGGGCGGTGACGAGCAGTACTTC. Protein: CASSLNGRGGDEQYF.

The genes are TRBV10-3 and TRBJ2-5; TRBD1 matches at 8 bases. V shed 10 bases and J 0 bases; nucleotides not matched to a gene: 13. CDR1 ENHRY and CDR2 SYGVKD come from the germline V gene. The CDR3 has 16 amino acids. CDR3 coding DNA: TGTGCCAGCAGCTACGACAGGGGTCCTTACCAAGAGACCCAGTACTTC. It is translated as CASSYDRGPYQETQYF.

The chain links TRBV4-3 to TRBJ2-7, with D perhaps assigned TRBD1 or TRBD2 (6 bases each). V was shortened by 4 bases and J by 5 bases, with 18 bases between the two germline ends. Germline V gene lookup returns CDR1 LGHNA and CDR2 YSLEER. The CDR3 spans 15 residues. The CDR3 loop is CASSLEGQNLDEQYF. CDR3 sequence (DNA): TGCGCCAGCAGCCTGGAGGGACAAAATCTGGACGAGCAGTACTTC.

This clone was detected only a few times. V and J are TRBV2 and TRBJ1-3; D is undetermined. The CDR3 has 16 amino acids. Germline loops: CDR1 SNHLY, CDR2 FYNNEI. V was clipped by 1 base and J by 1 base, with 11 bases between them. The CDR3 reads CASSEEAGGSGNTIYF. In DNA form, the CDR3 reads TGTGCCAGCAGTGAAGAAGCAGGAGGGTCTGGAAACACCATATATTTT.

This clone was observed a few times. The chain couples TRBV7-8 to TRBJ1-5; possibly TRBD1 for D (5 bases). From germline, CDR1 is SGHVS and CDR2 FQNEAQ. There are 15 residues in the CDR3. With 5 bases removed from V and 5 bases from J, the gap between germline ends came to 16 bases. CDR3 sequence (DNA): TGTGCCAGCAGCCGATATCAGGGTAGGGATCAGCCCCAGCATTTT. It codes for CASSRYQGRDQPQHF.

V and J are TRBV4-2 and TRBJ1-2; D uncertain. Per the germline V gene, CDR1 is LGHNA and CDR2 is YNFKEQ. This CDR3 spans 12 amino acids. Trimming pared 4 bases from V and 7 bases from J, leaving 10 bases between. CDR3 sequence reads: CASSLVGFGYTF. In DNA form, the CDR3 reads TGTGCCAGCAGCCTAGTAGGGTTTGGCTACACCTTC.

V usage is TRBV10-3 and J usage is TRBJ1-2, with D maybe TRBD1 (5 bases). The ends were cut back, 8 bases at V and 4 bases at J, with 14 bases in the middle. The CDR3 runs 13 residues. Germline assignment: CDR1 ENHRY and CDR2 SYGVKD. CDR3: CAIGSGTIYGYTF. Written as DNA, the CDR3 is TGTGCCATCGGGTCAGGGACTATCTATGGCTACACCTTC.

This clone was seen more than once but under ten times. CDR3 residues: CASSSYGAYQETQYF. The CDR3, as DNA: TGTGCCAGTAGTTCCTACGGGGCCTACCAAGAGACCCAGTACTTC. The genes are TRBV19 and TRBJ2-5; the D gene could be TRBD1 or TRBD2 (5 bases each). Per the germline V gene, CDR1 is LNHDA and CDR2 is SQIVND (reference sequence). Trimming took off 5 bases at V and 0 bases at J, with 13 bases between the two ends. This CDR3 region has 15 residues. Full variable domain (outside the CDR3, taken from reference TRBV19 and TRBJ2-5): DGGITQSPKYLFRKEGQNVTLSCEQNLNHDAMYWYRQDPGQGLRLIYYSQIVNDFQKGDIAEGYSVSREKKESFPLTVTSAQKNPTAFYLCASSSYGAYQETQYFGPGTRLLVL.

This clone has only a few counts. One end of the junction is discordant with germline, which a read error may explain. The chain recombines TRBV6-6 with TRBJ2-7, with 9 bases lining up with TRBD1. Germline V gene lookup returns CDR1 MNHNY and CDR2 SVGAGI (reference sequence). This CDR3 spans 15 amino acids. CDR3 amino acids: CAISDVGQGTYEQYF. The CDR3 DNA is TGTGCCATCAGTGACGTTGGACAGGGGACGTACGAGCAGTACTTC.